This T cell receptor (beta chain) was recovered during a study of lymphopenia after photon versus proton radiotherapy. Data came from immunoSEQ multiplex PCR; TCRdb stores just in-frame clones and leaves some out. The sample holds 75,000 to 90,000 clones, around four fifths seen once. Findings and caveats of the study: Only patients who died were analyzed for survival; proton advantage is unproven.

With regard to this clone: As yet, its antigen is unknown.

The CDR3 covers 13 residues. V dropped 5 bases and J dropped 1 base, with 9 bases sitting between them. CDR1 and CDR2 (germline): SGHNT, YYREEE (reference sequence). This specimen consisted of peripheral blood, obtained from a patient treated with proton-based radiotherapy. The TCR was taken from a man aged 55-75 years with pancreatic cancer. The V gene is TRBV5-4, the J gene TRBJ1-1, with D unclear. DNA of the CDR3: TGTGCCAGCAGAAGGGCCCAGAACACTGAAGCTTTCTTT. Translating it yields CASRRAQNTEAFF.